What follows are 22 T cell receptor beta chains derived from one specimen sequenced in a study of radiation and T cells in renal cell carcinoma. As to time point: blood 4 weeks post-SBRT, at nephrectomy. Noted treatment: 15 Gy SBRT to primary tumor, nephrectomy 4 weeks later. Repertoires were generated with immunoSEQ multiplex PCR, while TCRdb's copy carries only in-frame clones and drops some. Of 140,000 to 150,000 clones listed, about 86% were seen once; the top ten hold 15% to 20%. Here the sequenced sample was blood, taken from a patient whose treatment included radiotherapy and nephrectomy. The receptors come from a woman aged 45-65 years with renal cell carcinoma.

This chain uses TRBV4-3 with TRBJ1-2; no clear D. Germline CDR1 LGHNA, CDR2 YSLEER. The CDR3 runs to 15 residues. Trimming took 1 base from V and 4 from J, leaving 13 bases between them. The CDR3 reads CASSQAPGSSYGYTF. The CDR3 DNA is TGCGCCAGCAGCCAAGCCCCGGGGTCCAGCTATGGCTACACCTTC.

The chain's CDR3 is CASSVDSYSNQPQHF. CDR3 sequence (DNA): TGTGCCAGCAGCGTAGACAGTTATAGCAATCAGCCCCAGCATTTT. This chain uses TRBV9 with TRBJ1-5; D uncertain. The CDR3 is made up of 15 amino acids. V was cut by 0 bases and J by 0 bases, with 7 bases left in between. Per the germline V gene, CDR1 is SGDLS and CDR2 is YYNGEE.

The chain combines TRBV6-5 with TRBJ2-1, with TRBD1 matching over 7 bases. V lost 2 bases and J lost 1; bases outside the gene matches: 2. The germline V gene has CDR1 MNHEY and CDR2 SVGAGI. The length of the CDR3 is 15 residues. In nucleotides, the CDR3 is TGTGCCAGCAGTTACCCACAGGGGTCCTACAATGAGCAGTTCTTC. Its protein is CASSYPQGSYNEQFF.

V and J are TRBV7-9 and TRBJ1-5; no reliable D call. Trimming cost V 2 bases and J 7 bases, with 9 bases left between them. Germline V gene sequence: CDR1 SEHNR, CDR2 FQNEAQ (reference sequence). The CDR3 loop spans 13 amino acids. CDR3 DNA sequence: TGTGCCAGCAGCTTAAACGTCTTGCAGCCCCAGCATTTT. Protein: CASSLNVLQPQHF.

The chain uses TRBV10-2 and TRBJ2-3; 10 bases agree with TRBD1. Looked up from germline, CDR1 is WSHSY and CDR2 is SAAADI. The CDR3 consists of 14 residues. The trim removed 6 bases at V and 3 bases at J, leaving 3 bases unmatched. The CDR3 region is CASRGQGETDTQYF. The CDR3 DNA is TGCGCCAGCAGAGGACAGGGGGAAACAGATACGCAGTATTTT.

The chain has TRBV6-1 and TRBJ2-7; D possibly corresponds to TRBD1 (6 bases). The V gene's germline CDR1 is MNHNS and CDR2 SASEGT. The length of the CDR3 is 13 residues. V was clipped by 6 bases and J by 4 bases, with 13 bases between them. CDR3: CASRRTVEYEQYF. In nucleotides, the CDR3 is TGTGCCAGCAGACGGACAGTGGAGTACGAGCAGTACTTC.

The chain has TRBV20-1 and TRBJ1-2; D is undetermined. V was trimmed by 4 bases and J by 0 bases, leaving 3 bases between them. The CDR3 is 11 amino acids. Looked up from germline, CDR1 is DFQATT and CDR2 is SNEGSKA (reference sequence). In nucleotides, the CDR3 is TGCAGTGCTATGTCTAACTATGGCTACACCTTC. Amino acids: CSAMSNYGYTF.

The chain has TRBV19 and TRBJ2-7; 7 nucleotides align to TRBD1. V shed 5 bases, J shed 7 bases, and the junction held 14 bases outside the gene matches. CDR3 length: 15 amino acids. Germline V gene lookup returns CDR1 LNHDA and CDR2 SQIVND (reference sequence). As DNA, the CDR3 is TGTGCCAGTAGTCAAGGGACAGAAATTACGTGGGAGCAGTACTTC. Amino acid sequence: CASSQGTEITWEQYF.

This CDR3 is CASSLVWDTGETQYF. The CDR3 DNA is TGTGCCAGCAGCTTAGTCTGGGATACAGGGGAGACCCAGTACTTC. The chain recombines TRBV7-8 with TRBJ2-5, with a tentative D call TRBD1 (6 bases). Per germline, CDR1 SGHVS and CDR2 FQNEAQ. CDR3 length equals 15 residues. Trimming took off 1 base at V and 5 bases at J, with 14 bases between the two ends. Filled out from reference TRBV7-8 and TRBJ2-5, the complete variable domain reads GAGVSQSPRYKVAKRGQDVALRCDPISGHVSLFWYQQALGQGPEFLTYFQNEAQLDKSGLPSDRFFAERPEGSVSTLKIQRTQQEDSAVYLCASSLVWDTGETQYFGPGTRLLVL.

This clone has only one observation. The chain has TRBV6-6 and TRBJ1-1; D ambiguous. There are 13 residues in the CDR3. V dropped 2 bases and J dropped 5 bases, with 9 bases sitting between them. The germline V gene encodes CDR1 MNHNY and CDR2 SVGAGI (reference sequence). In DNA, the CDR3 is TGTGCCAGCAGTTACACGTTGGGTACTGAAGCTTTCTTT. Translated: CASSYTLGTEAFF.

The chain links TRBV7-2 to TRBJ2-5, with D perhaps given as TRBD1 or TRBD2 (6 bases each). Trimming left V 8 bases short and J 4 bases short, with 20 bases between. Germline lookup yields CDR1 SGHTA and CDR2 FQGNSA. This CDR3 has 15 residues. CDR3: CASSPGLGGGETQYF. The CDR3 nucleotides are TGTGCCAGCTCACCCGGACTCGGAGGGGGAGAGACCCAGTACTTC.

The chain links TRBV27 to TRBJ2-5; TRBD1 matches 10 bases. The CDR3 totals 14 residues. Germline CDR1 and CDR2: MNHEY and SMNVEV (reference sequence). Trimming cost V 6 bases and J 5 bases; bases outside gene matches: 6. Written as DNA, the CDR3 is TGTGCCAGCAGAAGACAGGGGGCTCTGGAGACCCAGTACTTC. Its protein is CASRRQGALETQYF.

The chain links TRBV5-4 to TRBJ2-3, with D possibly TRBD1 on 6 matching bases. The germline V gene has CDR1 SGHNT and CDR2 YYREEE (reference sequence). Trimming removed 3 bases at V and 2 bases at J, with 10 bases between. This CDR3 is built from 14 residues. The CDR3 here is CASSSRTVTDTQYF. The CDR3 DNA reads TGTGCCAGCAGCTCCAGGACAGTCACAGATACGCAGTATTTT.

The chain combines TRBV4-3 with TRBJ2-2; 8 nucleotides match TRBD2. The CDR3 length is 15 residues. V lost 3 bases to trimming and J lost 6 bases; unmatched junction nucleotides: 6. CDR1 LGHNA and CDR2 YSLEER come from the germline V gene. CDR3 sequence reads: CASSHKREMPGELFF. The CDR3 region has the DNA TGCGCCAGCAGCCACAAGCGGGAGATGCCCGGGGAGCTGTTTTTT.

This clone was counted a single time. This chain links TRBV9 with TRBJ1-1; the D gene is possibly TRBD1 (5 bases). Germline V lookup: CDR1 SGDLS, CDR2 YYNGEE. With 0 bases removed from V and 4 bases from J, the gap between germline ends came to 13 bases. The CDR3 totals 15 residues. The CDR3, as DNA: TGTGCCAGCAGCGTAGATGGGGGTGTAATCACTGAAGCTTTCTTT. Translation gives CASSVDGGVITEAFF. The full variable domain, with the rest looked up from reference TRBV9 and TRBJ1-1, is DSGVTQTPKHLITATGQRVTLRCSPRSGDLSVYWYQQSLDQGLQFLIQYYNGEERAKGNILERFSAQQFPDLHSELNLSSLELGDSALYFCASSVDGGVITEAFFGQGTRLTVV.

The V gene is TRBV4-1, the J gene TRBJ1-3; D not resolved. The CDR3 has 16 amino acids. V lost 2 bases and J lost 0, with 11 bases in between. Germline values: CDR1 MGHRA, CDR2 YSYEKL. This CDR3 is CASSQSPRSSGNTIYF. CDR3 bases: TGCGCCAGCAGCCAATCCCCCCGTTCCTCTGGAAACACCATATATTTT.

The CDR3 protein is CASSLGTGTLIDTIYEQYF. CDR3 DNA sequence: TGTGCCAGCAGTTTAGGGACAGGGACCTTAATAGATACCATCTACGAGCAGTACTTC. V usage is TRBV27 and J usage is TRBJ2-7; 9 bases agree with TRBD1. Germline values: CDR1 MNHEY, CDR2 SMNVEV (reference sequence). V lost 2 bases to trimming and J lost 3 bases; unmatched junction nucleotides: 17. This CDR3 region has 19 residues.

The rearrangement links TRBV4-1 to TRBJ2-7; maybe TRBD1 (6 bases). Looked up from germline, CDR1 is MGHRA and CDR2 is YSYEKL. This CDR3 region has 15 residues. V dropped 1 base and J dropped 2 bases, with 12 bases sitting between them. CDR3: CASSQVRQAAYEQYF. The CDR3 nucleotides read TGCGCCAGCAGCCAAGTTCGACAGGCCGCCTACGAGCAGTACTTC.

DNA of the CDR3: TGTGCCAGCAGCCCCTTTGAGCGGGAGAACACCGGGGAGCTGTTTTTT. This codes for CASSPFERENTGELFF. The chain employs TRBV7-2 and TRBJ2-2; 7 bases are shared with TRBD2. Germline V CDR1 and CDR2: SGHTA, FQGNSA. Trimming took 5 bases from V and 1 from J; bases not matched to a gene: 7. The CDR3 totals 16 residues. The variable domain in full, completed from reference TRBV7-2 and TRBJ2-2, reads GAGVSQSPSNKVTEKGKDVELRCDPISGHTALYWYRQSLGQGLEFLIYFQGNSAPDKSGLPSDRFSAERTGGSVSTLTIQRTQQEDSAVYLCASSPFERENTGELFFGEGSRLTVL.

CDR3 region: CASSSRGGTSDQPQHF. CDR3 DNA: TGTGCCAGCAGCTCCAGGGGGGGGACGTCGGATCAGCCCCAGCATTTT. The chain employs TRBV7-9 and TRBJ1-5, with 7 bases identical to TRBD1. V gave up 4 bases and J gave up 5 bases; unmatched junction bases: 11. Germline-derived CDR1 and CDR2 are SEHNR and FQNEAQ (reference sequence). The CDR3 totals 16 residues.

This chain joins TRBV29-1 and TRBJ2-1; tentative D call: TRBD2 (7 bases). The CDR3 has 15 amino acids. The V and J ends lost 2 bases and 3 bases respectively, with 14 bases between them. Per the germline V gene, CDR1 is SQVTM and CDR2 is ANQGSEA. CDR3 loop: CSVEPVRGGYNEQFF. DNA of the CDR3: TGCAGCGTTGAACCGGTGAGGGGGGGCTACAATGAGCAGTTCTTC.

V is TRBV7-2 and J is TRBJ2-7; 8 positions match TRBD2. The CDR3 length is 15 residues. The J segment lost 3 bases and the V segment lost 4 bases, leaving 8 bases of the junction unmatched. The germline gives CDR1 SGHTA, CDR2 FQGNSA. The CDR3 loop reads CASSSPGGGIYEQYF. The DNA of the CDR3 is TGTGCCAGCAGCTCGCCCGGGGGGGGCATCTACGAGCAGTACTTC.